This TCR beta chain was obtained from a study of blood T cell repertoires in COVID-19. The V gene's germline CDR1 is MNHEY and CDR2 SMNVEV (reference sequence). The ends were cut back, 5 bases at V and 4 bases at J, with 18 bases in the middle. The CDR3 loop spans 16 amino acids. The method was immunoSEQ multiplex PCR; TCRdb's version includes in-frame clones alone and lacks a portion of them. The sample has approximately 160,000 clones, about 86% seen once. Material for sequencing was peripheral blood. The receptor comes from a woman of 80 years or more with acute or convalescent COVID-19. The V and J genes are TRBV27 and TRBJ2-1; a weak D match, TRBD1 (5 bases). The chain's CDR3 is CASSRSQGPSYNEQFF. The DNA for the CDR3 is TGTGCCAGCAGTCGCTCTCAGGGCCCTTCTTACAATGAGCAGTTCTTC.